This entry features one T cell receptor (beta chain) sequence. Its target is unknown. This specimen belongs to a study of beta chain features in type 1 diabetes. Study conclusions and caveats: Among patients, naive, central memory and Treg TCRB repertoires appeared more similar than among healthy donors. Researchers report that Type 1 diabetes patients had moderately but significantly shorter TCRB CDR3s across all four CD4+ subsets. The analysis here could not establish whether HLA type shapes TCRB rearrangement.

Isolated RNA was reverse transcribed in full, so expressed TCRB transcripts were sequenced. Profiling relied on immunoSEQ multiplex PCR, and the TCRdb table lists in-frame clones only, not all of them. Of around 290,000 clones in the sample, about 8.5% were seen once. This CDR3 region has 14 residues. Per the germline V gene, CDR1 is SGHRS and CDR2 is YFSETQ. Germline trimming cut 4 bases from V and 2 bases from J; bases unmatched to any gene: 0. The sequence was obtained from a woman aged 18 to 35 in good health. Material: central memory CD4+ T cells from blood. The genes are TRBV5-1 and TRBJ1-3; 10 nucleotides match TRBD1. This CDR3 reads CASSDRGPGNTIYF. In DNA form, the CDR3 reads TGCGCCAGCAGCGACAGGGGGCCTGGAAACACCATATATTTT.